These 25 T cell receptor beta chains were all obtained from the same sample, sequenced in a study of tissue T cells after allogeneic stem cell transplantation. Clones were read by immunoSEQ multiplex PCR, and TCRdb kept only the in-frame ones, dropping some. This repertoire shows under 7,500 clones, approximately 56% found once; its top ten account for more than 20%. The sequenced sample was duodenum tissue, obtained at autopsy. These receptors were taken from a female donor of 60 years or more with lung cancer.

J is TRBJ1-3 and V is TRBV7-2; D call uncertain. Germline-derived CDR1 and CDR2 are SGHTA and FQGNSA. This CDR3 spans 12 amino acids. Trimming removed 5 bases from V and 3 bases from J, with 5 bases in between. The CDR3 sequence is CASSPYGNTIYF. CDR3 coding DNA: TGTGCCAGCAGCCCGTATGGAAACACCATATATTTT.

This clone was seen a single time. V is TRBV6-1 and J is TRBJ1-4; the D gene is possibly TRBD1 (5 bases). V was shortened by 3 bases and J by 3 bases, with 8 bases between the two germline ends. CDR1 is MNHNS, CDR2 SASEGT, per germline. The CDR3 is made up of 14 amino acids. The CDR3 sequence: CASSDRGSNEKLFF. The CDR3 bases are TGTGCCAGCAGTGACCGGGGCTCTAATGAAAAACTGTTTTTT.

The CDR3 region is CASLAKNIQYF. The CDR3 bases are TGTGCCAGTCTAGCCAAAAACATTCAGTACTTC. V gene TRBV5-8 combines with J gene TRBJ2-4; D remains unclear. Germline V CDR1 and CDR2: SGHTS, YDEGEE. The CDR3 sequence is 11 residues long. V lost 8 bases, J lost 0 bases, and 3 bases lay in between.

J is TRBJ2-6 and V is TRBV5-4, with D uncertain. Trimming took 1 base from V and 0 from J, leaving 2 bases between them. Germline V gene sequence: CDR1 SGHNT, CDR2 YYREEE (reference sequence). The CDR3 consists of 14 residues. This chain's CDR3 is CASSLPSGANVLTF. The CDR3 coding sequence is TGTGCCAGCAGCTTGCCCTCTGGGGCCAACGTCCTGACTTTC.

This clone came up once. V and J are TRBV6-5 and TRBJ2-7, with D tentatively TRBD1 (5 bases). The CDR3 totals 14 residues. Trimming cost V 2 bases and J 6 bases, with 14 bases left between them. Per germline, CDR1 MNHEY and CDR2 SVGAGI. The CDR3 here is CASSYSTRASEQYF. The CDR3 DNA is TGTGCCAGCAGTTACAGCACCAGGGCATCCGAGCAGTACTTC.

The V and J genes are TRBV10-3 and TRBJ2-7; D may be TRBD2 (6 bases). V lost 3 bases and J lost 0, with 18 bases in between. Germline V gene data show CDR1 as ENHRY and CDR2 as SYGVKD. The CDR3 has 17 residues. CDR3 nucleotide sequence: TGTGCCATCAGTGACCAGGGTGGGAGGCCTCTCTCCTACGAGCAGTACTTC. Its protein product is CAISDQGGRPLSYEQYF.

This clone has more than one count but fewer than ten. The rearrangement links TRBV6-4 to TRBJ2-3, with 8 positions matching TRBD2. The J segment lost 2 bases and the V segment lost 3 bases, leaving 7 bases of the junction unmatched. Germline CDR1 is MRHNA and CDR2 is SNTAGT. The CDR3 extends over 16 amino acids. The CDR3 DNA reads TGTGCCAGCAGTGAAGGGCGGGGGGTCACCACAGATACGCAGTATTTT. This encodes CASSEGRGVTTDTQYF.

This chain uses TRBV6-6 with TRBJ2-3; 8 nucleotides agree with TRBD1. CDR1 is MNHNY, CDR2 SVGAGI, per germline (reference sequence). Trimming at V came to 2 bases and at J to 1 base, leaving 2 bases not matched to a gene. This CDR3 has 15 residues. The CDR3: CASSYAGGGTDTQYF. The CDR3 nucleotides read TGTGCCAGCAGTTACGCAGGGGGCGGCACAGATACGCAGTATTTT.

This clone showed up just a few times. Written as DNA, the CDR3 is TGTGCCAGCAGCGTAGGTGGGTTCACCGGGGAGCTGTTTTTT. This gives the protein CASSVGGFTGELFF. This chain uses TRBV9 with TRBJ2-2; D ambiguous. This CDR3 has 14 residues. CDR1 and CDR2 (germline): SGDLS, YYNGEE. The V and J ends lost 0 bases and 4 bases respectively, with 7 bases between them.

The rearrangement joins TRBV10-3 to TRBJ2-7, with TRBD1 matching 11 bases. V was pared by 6 bases and J by 4 bases, with 5 bases of the junction left unmatched. CDR3 size: 14 residues. CDR1 and CDR2 (germline): ENHRY, SYGVKD. Written as DNA, the CDR3 is TGTGCCATCAGCGACCGGGACAGGGGGTACGAGCAGTACTTC. Its translation: CAISDRDRGYEQYF.

In its sample, this clone was seen a few times. This rearrangement joins TRBV11-3 to TRBJ2-7; 8 bases fit TRBD2. The germline V gene encodes CDR1 SGHNT and CDR2 YENEEA. V shed 3 bases and J 1 base; nucleotides not matched to a gene: 5. This CDR3 is 15 amino acids long. The CDR3 sequence: CASSLLAGPSYEQYF. CDR3 DNA sequence: TGTGCCAGCAGCTTGCTAGCGGGCCCTTCCTACGAGCAGTACTTC.

This clone was detected only a few times. The V call is TRBV6-2 or TRBV6-3, the J call TRBJ2-7; perhaps TRBD1 as D (7 bases). Germline values: CDR1 MNHEY, CDR2 SVGEGT. V was pared by 7 bases and J by 0 bases, with 19 bases between. The CDR3 covers 16 residues. CDR3 nucleotides: TGTGCCAGCAACCCGGGGGACAGAGTCCTCTCCTACGAGCAGTACTTC. Translation: CASNPGDRVLSYEQYF.

Judged by abundance, this clone is medium-sized. V gene TRBV7-2 combines with J gene TRBJ1-2; TRBD1 aligns across 7 bases. With V trimmed by 1 base and J by 5 bases, 1 base remained unmatched. The CDR3 has 13 amino acids. Germline V gives CDR1 SGHTA, CDR2 FQGNSA. The CDR3 DNA reads TGTGCCAGCAGCTTAGAACAGGGGTATGGCTACACCTTC. It codes for CASSLEQGYGYTF. Full variable domain (remainder filled in from reference TRBV7-2 and TRBJ1-2): GAGVSQSPSNKVTEKGKDVELRCDPISGHTALYWYRQSLGQGLEFLIYFQGNSAPDKSGLPSDRFSAERTGGSVSTLTIQRTQQEDSAVYLCASSLEQGYGYTFGSGTRLTVV.

The rearrangement uses TRBV27 and TRBJ1-2; the match to TRBD1 covers 7 bases. Germline-derived CDR1 and CDR2 are MNHEY and SMNVEV (reference sequence). J gave up 3 bases and V 6 bases, and 7 bases lay outside the gene matches. CDR3 length: 14 residues. CDR3 nucleotides: TGTGCCAGCAGCCCCGCCGGACAGGACTATGGCTACACCTTC. This gives the protein CASSPAGQDYGYTF.

The chain employs TRBV6-5 and TRBJ2-7; maybe TRBD1 (6 bases). V shed 2 bases and J shed 0 bases, with 11 bases lying between them. The CDR3 consists of 15 residues. CDR1 and CDR2 (germline): MNHEY, SVGAGI. The CDR3 DNA sequence: TGTGCCAGCAGTTACACGCAGACAGGCTCCTACGAGCAGTACTTC. Translated, it gives CASSYTQTGSYEQYF.

The chain has TRBV5-1 and TRBJ2-3, with D maybe TRBD1 (5 bases). V lost 4 bases and J 6 bases, leaving 9 bases between the germline ends. The germline V gene encodes CDR1 SGHRS and CDR2 YFSETQ. The CDR3 loop spans 12 amino acids. In DNA form, the CDR3 reads TGCGCCAGCAGCAAGGGGTCGGATACGCAGTATTTT. Its protein is CASSKGSDTQYF.

The rearrangement joins TRBV6-6 to TRBJ1-1; D gene ambiguous. The V gene's germline CDR1 is MNHNY and CDR2 SVGAGI (reference sequence). Between the trimmed V and J ends, which lost 6 bases and 1 base, there was a span of 3 bases. The CDR3 is 11 amino acids. The chain's CDR3 is CASRQNTEAFF. For the CDR3, the DNA is TGTGCCAGCAGGCAGAACACTGAAGCTTTCTTT.

CDR3 in amino acids: CAWASGTLLGQPQHF. CDR3 nucleotides: TGTGCCTGGGCCTCCGGGACCCTTCTAGGTCAGCCCCAGCATTTT. The chain employs TRBV30 and TRBJ1-5, with a possible D match to TRBD1 (5 bases). From germline, CDR1 is GTSNPN and CDR2 SVGIG (reference sequence). V was pared by 5 bases and J by 6 bases, with 20 bases between. This CDR3 spans 15 amino acids.

Comment on this clone: A far larger clone lies a single base away; this is likely a read error. Other nucleotide sequences in the sample specify the same CDR3. This sequence joins TRBV19 and TRBJ1-1, with D unclear. Per germline, CDR1 LNHDA and CDR2 SQIVND (reference sequence). This CDR3 is built from 13 residues. CDR3 bases: TGTGCCAGTAGTTCCCGGGCCAACACTGAGGCTTTCTTT. Residues: CASSSRANTEAFF.

V and J are TRBV6-5 and TRBJ2-7; TRBD1 aligns across 12 bases. With V trimmed by 8 bases and J by 7 bases, 9 bases remained unmatched. The CDR3 has 14 amino acids. Per germline, CDR1 MNHEY and CDR2 SVGAGI. The DNA of the CDR3 is TGTGCCAGCTGGGGACAGGGGGCTTCGGGAGAGCAGTACTTC. As protein: CASWGQGASGEQYF.

CDR3 residues: CASSQGLRVDNEQFF. CDR3 sequence (DNA): TGCGCCAGCAGCCAAGGTCTGAGGGTTGACAATGAGCAGTTCTTC. This sequence joins TRBV4-3 and TRBJ2-1; tentative D call: TRBD2 (5 bases). In germline, CDR1 is LGHNA, CDR2 YSLEER. This CDR3 contains 15 residues. V lost 1 base and J lost 5, with 12 bases in between.

This clone was seen only a few times. V and J are TRBV30 and TRBJ2-7; TRBD2 aligns across 13 bases. The CDR3 contains 16 residues. Per the germline V gene, CDR1 is GTSNPN and CDR2 is SVGIG (reference sequence). Losses at the gene ends were 2 bases for V and 0 bases for J; bases not matched to a gene: 4. The CDR3 reads CAWSQGTSGASYEQYF. The CDR3 DNA reads as TGTGCCTGGAGTCAAGGGACTAGCGGGGCCTCCTACGAGCAGTACTTC. Full variable domain (remainder filled in from reference TRBV30 and TRBJ2-7): SQTIHQWPATLVQPVGSPLSLECTVEGTSNPNLYWYRQAAGRGLQLLFYSVGIGQISSEVPQNLSASRPQDRQFILSSKKLLLSDSGFYLCAWSQGTSGASYEQYFGPGTRLTVT.

In the case of this clone: This sample includes further DNA sequences coding for the same CDR3. This chain joins TRBV28 and TRBJ2-5, with D perhaps matching TRBD1 (5 bases). Trimming removed 6 bases from V and 4 bases from J, with 9 bases in between. CDR1 and CDR2 from the germline V gene are MDHEN and SYDVKM. CDR3 length: 12 amino acids. CDR3 in DNA: TGTGCCAGCAGCCAGGGTTTAGAGACCCAGTACTTC. Amino acids: CASSQGLETQYF. The full variable domain, in which reference TRBV28 and TRBJ2-5 provide the parts outside the CDR3, is DVKVTQSSRYLVKRTGEKVFLECVQDMDHENMFWYRQDPGLGLRLIYFSYDVKMKEKGDIPEGYSVSREKKERFSLILESASTNQTSMYLCASSQGLETQYFGPGTRLLVL.

This chain connects TRBV4-1 to TRBJ1-5; D call uncertain. The V and J ends lost 0 bases and 6 bases respectively, with 24 bases between them. CDR1 MGHRA and CDR2 YSYEKL come from the germline V gene. This CDR3 contains 19 residues. CDR3 in amino acids: CASSQDRAVRGGRGQPQHF. The CDR3 bases are TGCGCCAGCAGCCAAGATCGGGCGGTCCGGGGAGGCAGAGGTCAGCCCCAGCATTTT.

The V call is TRBV18, the J call TRBJ1-4, with D perhaps matching TRBD1 (5 bases). Trimming cost V 6 bases and J 0 bases, with 11 bases left between them. This CDR3 has 15 residues. Looked up from germline, CDR1 is KGHSH and CDR2 is LQKENI. The CDR3 protein is CASSARQSTNEKLFF. The CDR3 DNA follows: TGTGCCAGCTCCGCTAGACAGTCAACTAATGAAAAACTGTTTTTT. Full variable domain (missing parts from reference TRBV18 and TRBJ1-4): NAGVMQNPRHLVRRRGQEARLRCSPMKGHSHVYWYRQLPEEGLKFMVYLQKENIIDESGMPKERFSAEFPKEGPSILRIQQVVRGDSAAYFCASSARQSTNEKLFFGSGTQLSVL.